These T cell receptor beta chains were read from a single sample in a study of T cell changes during pregnancy in multiple sclerosis. TCRdb keeps only in-frame clones here, not all; method: immunoSEQ multiplex PCR. Of approximately 61,000 clones listed, around 90% are singletons. This sample comprised peripheral blood, obtained in the first trimester of pregnancy. The source is a female donor with multiple sclerosis, enrolled in a pregnancy study. Each CDR3 is given with its conserved first and last residue.

J: TRBJ2-1
V: TRBV19
CDR3: CASSIVGTQSNEQFF

J: TRBJ1-3
V: TRBV2
CDR3: CASRGVLSGNTIYF

J: TRBJ1-1
V: TRBV2
CDR3: CASMLTGGNTEAFF

J: TRBJ2-1
V: TRBV19
CDR3: CASSPGLSSYNEQFF

J: TRBJ2-3
V: TRBV12-2
CDR3: CASRLAVAGGNTDTQYF

J: TRBJ2-2
V: TRBV14
CDR3: CASSQRQHTNPNTGELFF

J: TRBJ2-1
V: TRBV7-8
CDR3: CASSLGLVSNEQFF

J: TRBJ2-7
V: TRBV11-1
CDR3: CASSLGRNEQYF

J: TRBJ2-1
V: TRBV2
CDR3: CASSKEGDEQFF

J: TRBJ2-5
V: TRBV4-1
CDR3: CASSQDLGTIVTQYF

J: TRBJ2-1
V: TRBV28
CDR3: CASSFGGSYNEQFF

J: TRBJ1-5
V: TRBV10-2
CDR3: CASSEVGRGGNQPQHF

J: TRBJ2-2
V: TRBV7-9
CDR3: CASSPRQGSYTGELFF

J: TRBJ1-2
V: TRBV9
CDR3: CASSVAEEAYGYTF

J: TRBJ2-1
V: TRBV7-9
CDR3: CASTPLRESSYNEQFF

J: TRBJ1-3
V: TRBV7-6
CDR3: CASSFMPSSGNTIYF

J: TRBJ2-7
V: TRBV27
CDR3: CATSPGHHYEQYF

J: TRBJ1-4
V: TRBV11-2
CDR3: CASSPGGEKLFF

J: TRBJ1-1
V: TRBV27
CDR3: CATWTENTEAFF

J: TRBJ2-1
V: TRBV4-1
CDR3: CASSPTSGEYNEQFF

J: TRBJ2-7
V: TRBV11-2
CDR3: CASSLERTGGSEQYF

J: TRBJ1-5
V: TRBV18
CDR3: CASSQHEQGSQHF

J: TRBJ2-1
V: TRBV25-1
CDR3: CASSVATGGYEQFF

J: TRBJ2-1
V: TRBV9
CDR3: CASSVSGRPVDEQFF

J: TRBJ2-7
V: TRBV7-9
CDR3: CASSLLQGPYEQYF

J: TRBJ1-2
V: TRBV2
CDR3: CASSESWAGYTF

J: TRBJ2-5
V: TRBV18
CDR3: CASSKGLAGIQTQYF

J: TRBJ2-3
V: TRBV10-2
CDR3: CASSSERGLDTQYF

J: TRBJ2-6
V: TRBV11-2
CDR3: CASSPRQGAAGANVLTF

J: TRBJ2-5
V: TRBV12-5
CDR3: CASGLRTVRQETQYF

J: TRBJ2-7
V: TRBV28
CDR3: CASSPPGLASYEQYF

J: TRBJ2-3
V: TRBV5-1
CDR3: CASSLGQGAADTQYF

J: TRBJ2-2
V: TRBV7-9
CDR3: CASSSEGTSPGELFF

J: TRBJ2-7
V: TRBV10-3
CDR3: CAISGSGGSYEQYF

J: TRBJ2-3
V: TRBV5-1
CDR3: CASSLGQGITDTQYF

J: TRBJ2-7
V: TRBV14
CDR3: CASSQVHKGEPGQGPIPNYEQYF

J: TRBJ2-3
V: TRBV7-3
CDR3: CASSPTSTDTQYF

J: TRBJ2-1
V: TRBV30
CDR3: CAWTHSGKGFDEQFF

J: TRBJ2-5
V: TRBV2
CDR3: CASNNRGEVQYF

J: TRBJ2-5
V: TRBV19
CDR3: CASSETGAETQYF

J: TRBJ2-7
V: TRBV5-6
CDR3: CASSSLSAGVIEQYF

J: TRBJ1-1
V: TRBV4-1
CDR3: CASSQRVGQGYGNTEAFF

J: TRBJ2-6
V: TRBV6-4
CDR3: CASSDSIQGLSGANVLTF

J: TRBJ2-7
V: TRBV10-3
CDR3: CAISGPGSGQHKSSYEQYF

J: TRBJ2-5
V: TRBV19
CDR3: CAVRGSTGETQYF

J: TRBJ2-5
V: TRBV5-4
CDR3: CASSLGGQGRETQYF

J: TRBJ2-3
V: TRBV7-7
CDR3: CASSFPPFYTQYF

J: TRBJ2-7
V: TRBV6-5
CDR3: CASSYSTSTAYEQYF

J: TRBJ2-1
V: TRBV28
CDR3: CASRGPYNEQFF

J: TRBJ2-1
V: TRBV6-1
CDR3: CASSGGQGEINEQFF

J: TRBJ1-5
V: TRBV6-1
CDR3: CASSGDRGRNQPQHF

J: TRBJ2-3
V: TRBV6-1
CDR3: CASSGLAGGPDTQYF

J: TRBJ2-7
V: TRBV28
CDR3: CASSGGDRGPYEQYF

J: TRBJ2-3
V: TRBV5-1
CDR3: CASSLGGRLSTDTQYF

J: TRBJ2-1
V: TRBV9
CDR3: CASSVTGTGGNEQFF

J: TRBJ2-5
V: TRBV7-2
CDR3: CASSLMEQETQYF

J: TRBJ2-3
V: TRBV19
CDR3: CASTPRMGGGDTQYF

J: TRBJ2-1
V: TRBV2
CDR3: CASSAPPGVIFF